The clone carrying this T cell receptor (beta chain) was picked up many times. Its specificity is unknown. The sample originates from a study of response to subunit inactivated influenza vaccine. Broader study findings: Each seasonal influenza vaccination, the authors suggested, recruits few new T cells.

MiXCR, applied by TCRdb to the RT-PCR reads, yields one record per CDR3 protein. The table has roughly 700,000 distinct CDR3 sequences, 11% to 15% seen once; the top ten hold 5.5% to 8%. The V gene's germline CDR1 is SGHTA and CDR2 FQGNSA. V lost 5 bases and J 4 bases, leaving 20 bases between the germline ends. This CDR3 has 16 residues. The rearrangement links TRBV7-2 to TRBJ1-2, with a tentative D call TRBD1 (6 bases). The sample consisted of PBMCs from blood, taken around two weeks before vaccination. The sequence was collected from a man between 45 and 60 years old who received an inactivated influenza vaccine. The CDR3, as DNA: TGTGCCAGCAGCCTTGGACAGACCTTTTCCTCCTATGGCTACACCTTC. This translates into CASSLGQTFSSYGYTF.